The 29 T cell receptor beta chains presented below share a single source sample, sequenced in a study of blood T cell repertoires in COVID-19 (dated by TCRdb to the early 2020s). To prepare the library, the immunoSEQ multiplex PCR assay was applied. TCRdb's version of the immuneACCESS table is confined to in-frame rearrangements and falls short of the full clone set. An unresolved V gene accounts for under half of the shortfall where checked; the remainder is of unknown origin. The sample table shows approximately 80,000 clones, and about 88% are seen once. The ten top clones hold 5.1% of the sample. Sequenced material: peripheral blood. The receptors originated from a man between 35 and 55 years old with acute or convalescent COVID-19.

This clone appeared a single time. The rearrangement links TRBV9 to TRBJ1-2, with 9 nucleotides matching TRBD1. The germline gives CDR1 SGDLS, CDR2 YYNGEE. The J segment lost 2 bases and the V segment lost 4 bases, leaving 3 bases of the junction unmatched. This CDR3 is 14 amino acids long. DNA for the CDR3: TGTGCCAGCAGCCGGGACAGGGAAAACTATGGCTACACCTTC. Its protein product is CASSRDRENYGYTF.

The V gene is TRBV30, the J gene TRBJ1-6, with D possibly matching TRBD1 (5 bases). Germline loops: CDR1 GTSNPN, CDR2 SVGIG (reference sequence). V lost 3 bases and J 7 bases, leaving 10 bases between the germline ends. This CDR3 region has 13 residues. CDR3 in amino acids: CAWSDSGNSPLHF. CDR3 coding DNA: TGTGCCTGGAGCGATTCAGGGAATTCACCCCTCCACTTT.

This clone occurred once. This sequence joins TRBV12-5 and TRBJ2-1; 9 bases are shared with TRBD2. This CDR3 has 13 residues. In germline, CDR1 is LGHNT, CDR2 FRNRAP. The V gene end was trimmed by 7 bases and the J gene end by 9 bases; junction bases not matched to a gene: 7. The CDR3 region has the DNA TGTGCTAGTGTCCCAGCGGGAGGTATTGAGCAGTTCTTC. Its protein is CASVPAGGIEQFF.

This clone was observed at least ten times. The chain combines TRBV7-2 with TRBJ1-2, with D possibly matching TRBD1 (5 bases). Trimming shortened V by 5 bases and J by 3 bases, and 16 bases separated the two germline ends. This CDR3 has 15 residues. Germline loops: CDR1 SGHTA, CDR2 FQGNSA. The CDR3 loop is CASSGGLGTDYGYTF. The CDR3 DNA is TGTGCCAGCAGCGGGGGACTAGGGACGGACTATGGCTACACCTTC.

The chain links TRBV7-8 to TRBJ1-6, with a weak D call TRBD1 (5 bases). The CDR3 runs to 14 residues. The V gene lost 5 bases and the J gene lost 14 bases, with 19 bases spanning the gap. Germline V CDR1 and CDR2: SGHVS, FQNEAQ. CDR3 residues: CASSRARRAGALHF. The DNA of the CDR3 is TGTGCCAGCAGCCGAGCTAGGAGGGCGGGGGCCCTCCACTTT. Full variable domain (missing parts from reference TRBV7-8 and TRBJ1-6): GAGVSQSPRYKVAKRGQDVALRCDPISGHVSLFWYQQALGQGPEFLTYFQNEAQLDKSGLPSDRFFAERPEGSVSTLKIQRTQQEDSAVYLCASSRARRAGALHFGNGTRLTVT.

The chain combines TRBV3-1 (or the pseudogene TRBV3-2) with TRBJ2-7; 11 bases fit TRBD2. CDR3 length: 16 amino acids. V shed 2 bases and J 6 bases; nucleotides not matched to a gene: 9. Germline CDR1 reads LGHDT; CDR2 reads YNNKEL (reference sequence). CDR3 loop: CASSQLLAGVLGEQYF. DNA for the CDR3: TGTGCCAGCAGCCAATTACTAGCGGGAGTCTTGGGCGAGCAGTACTTC.

The J gene is TRBJ1-1, the V gene TRBV7-9; TRBD1 might be the D (6 bases). Germline-derived CDR1 and CDR2 are SEHNR and FQNEAQ (reference sequence). The V and J ends lost 2 bases and 5 bases respectively, with 12 bases between them. CDR3 length equals 14 residues. CDR3 amino acids: CASSLYGGETEAFF. The CDR3 DNA reads as TGTGCCAGCAGCTTATATGGGGGCGAGACTGAAGCTTTCTTT.

V and J are TRBV27 and TRBJ2-7; possible D gene TRBD1, 5 bases. Germline V gene data show CDR1 as MNHEY and CDR2 as SMNVEV (reference sequence). The CDR3 extends over 15 amino acids. Trimming stripped 8 bases from V and 0 bases from J, with 17 bases between. CDR3: CASRQWRQSSYEQYF. The CDR3 DNA is TGTGCCAGCCGTCAATGGAGACAGAGCTCCTACGAGCAGTACTTC.

This clone turned up a few times. V and J are TRBV28 and TRBJ1-5, with 10 bases aligning to TRBD1. Trimming took 4 bases from V and 7 from J; bases not matched to a gene: 7. The CDR3 is made up of 15 amino acids. The V gene's germline CDR1 is MDHEN and CDR2 SYDVKM. The CDR3 sequence: CASSSPGTGEQPQHF. The CDR3 region has the DNA TGTGCCAGCAGTTCTCCCGGGACAGGGGAGCAGCCCCAGCATTTT.

The rearrangement joins TRBV7-9 to TRBJ1-5, with 11 bases identical to TRBD1. This CDR3 has 18 amino acids. V was pared by 1 base and J by 4 bases, with 9 bases of the junction left unmatched. Germline V gene lookup returns CDR1 SEHNR and CDR2 FQNEAQ (reference sequence). The CDR3 spells CASSLGTGGVDGNQPQHF. For the CDR3, the DNA is TGTGCCAGCAGCTTAGGGACAGGGGGCGTCGATGGAAATCAGCCCCAGCATTTT.

V is TRBV2 and J is TRBJ1-2; D is ambiguous. The V and J ends lost 5 bases and 8 bases respectively, with 12 bases between them. From germline, CDR1 is SNHLY and CDR2 FYNNEI. CDR3 size: 12 residues. The CDR3 nucleotides read TGTGCCAGCAGTCAGAACCGGGAGGGCTACACCTTC. Translating it yields CASSQNREGYTF. Supplemented by reference TRBV2 and TRBJ1-2, the full variable domain reads EPEVTQTPSHQVTQMGQEVILRCVPISNHLYFYWYRQILGQKVEFLVSFYNNEISEKSEIFDDQFSVERPDGSNFTLKIRSTKLEDSAMYFCASSQNREGYTFGSGTRLTVV.

V usage is TRBV19 and J usage is TRBJ1-3; D is ambiguous. Per germline, CDR1 LNHDA and CDR2 SQIVND (reference sequence). The CDR3 extends over 15 amino acids. V gave up 3 bases and J gave up 4 bases, with 13 bases separating them. The CDR3 DNA follows: TGTGCCAGTAGTATTTACTCGGAGGTCGGAAACACCATATATTTT. Translation gives CASSIYSEVGNTIYF.

V gene TRBV18 combines with J gene TRBJ2-5; 8 positions match TRBD1. The CDR3 totals 15 residues. Germline V gene lookup returns CDR1 KGHSH and CDR2 LQKENI. V dropped 4 bases and J dropped 0; count of bases not matched to a gene: 4. CDR3 sequence: CASSRAGGYQETQYF. In DNA, the CDR3 is TGTGCCAGCTCACGGGCAGGGGGCTACCAAGAGACCCAGTACTTC.

This clone was seen once. This chain connects TRBV6-4 to TRBJ2-1; TRBD2 matches 13 bases. The junction had 5 bases not matched to a gene; V was cut back by 3 bases and J by 6 bases. This CDR3 is 16 amino acids long. Per the germline V gene, CDR1 is MRHNA and CDR2 is SNTAGT. For the CDR3, the DNA is TGTGCCAGCAGTGAGAAGACTAGCGGGGGGACCAATGAGCAGTTCTTC. Translating gives CASSEKTSGGTNEQFF.

The rearrangement joins TRBV20-1 to TRBJ2-1; D is perhaps TRBD2 (5 bases). Between the trimmed V and J ends, which lost 3 bases and 0 bases, there was a span of 12 bases. CDR1 DFQATT and CDR2 SNEGSKA come from the germline V gene (reference sequence). The CDR3 covers 15 residues. DNA of the CDR3: TGCAGTGCTAGTGTAGCGAGTGTCTCCTACAATGAGCAGTTCTTC. Translation: CSASVASVSYNEQFF.

The chain has TRBV6-5 and TRBJ1-2; 7 bases agree with TRBD1. The CDR3 contains 11 residues. CDR1 MNHEY and CDR2 SVGAGI come from the germline V gene. V lost 6 bases and J lost 12; bases outside the gene matches: 7. CDR3 amino acids: CASSRTGGNTF. CDR3 DNA: TGTGCCAGCAGCAGGACAGGAGGAAACACCTTC.

V is TRBV30 and J is TRBJ1-1; D not resolved. This CDR3 spans 11 amino acids. The germline CDR1 and CDR2 sequences are GTSNPN and SVGIG (reference sequence). Trimming left V 3 bases short and J 6 bases short, with 8 bases between. In DNA, the CDR3 is TGTGCCTGGAGGTTCCGGGCTGAAGCTTTCTTT. It is translated as CAWRFRAEAFF. Drawing the rest from reference TRBV30 and TRBJ1-1, the complete variable domain is SQTIHQWPATLVQPVGSPLSLECTVEGTSNPNLYWYRQAAGRGLQLLFYSVGIGQISSEVPQNLSASRPQDRQFILSSKKLLLSDSGFYLCAWRFRAEAFFGQGTRLTVV.

V usage is TRBV13 and J usage is TRBJ1-2; D ambiguous. The CDR3 sequence is 13 residues long. CDR1 is PRHDT, CDR2 FYEKMQ, per germline (reference sequence). V lost 6 bases and J 4 bases, leaving 12 bases between the germline ends. CDR3 amino acids: CASRPPGGYGYTF. CDR3 DNA sequence: TGTGCCAGCAGACCCCCGGGAGGCTATGGCTACACCTTC.

V is TRBV9 and J is TRBJ2-7; 11 nucleotides align to TRBD2. J lost 9 bases, V lost 2 bases, and 10 bases had no gene match. The germline gives CDR1 SGDLS, CDR2 YYNGEE. The CDR3 sequence is 15 residues long. This CDR3 reads CASSVGLAGGTAQYF. The CDR3 DNA reads TGTGCCAGCAGCGTGGGGCTAGCGGGAGGAACAGCGCAGTACTTC.

This rearrangement joins TRBV30 to TRBJ1-1; D unresolved. Germline V gene sequence: CDR1 GTSNPN, CDR2 SVGIG (reference sequence). The CDR3 contains 15 residues. The V end was cut by 2 bases, the J end by 1 base, with 14 bases between. This CDR3 is CAWSHGIGRNTEAFF. CDR3 in DNA: TGTGCCTGGAGTCATGGTATCGGGAGGAACACTGAAGCTTTCTTT. Combining the CDR3 with reference TRBV30 and TRBJ1-1 gives the whole variable domain SQTIHQWPATLVQPVGSPLSLECTVEGTSNPNLYWYRQAAGRGLQLLFYSVGIGQISSEVPQNLSASRPQDRQFILSSKKLLLSDSGFYLCAWSHGIGRNTEAFFGQGTRLTVV.

The chain recombines TRBV2 with TRBJ2-7; tentatively, D is TRBD1 (6 bases). The germline V gene encodes CDR1 SNHLY and CDR2 FYNNEI. V lost 6 bases to trimming and J lost 3 bases, with 15 bases between them. The CDR3 runs 14 residues. CDR3 sequence: CASRDYGQRYEQYF. The CDR3 nucleotides read TGTGCCAGCAGGGATTACGGACAGCGCTACGAGCAGTACTTC.

The chain employs TRBV27 and TRBJ2-7, with TRBD1 matching over 9 bases. The CDR3 covers 13 residues. Germline CDR1 and CDR2: MNHEY and SMNVEV (reference sequence). V was pared by 5 bases and J by 3 bases, with 2 bases of the junction left unmatched. The CDR3 region has the DNA TGTGCCAGCAGTCGGGACAGGGACTACGAGCAGTACTTC. This encodes CASSRDRDYEQYF.

V and J are TRBV5-4 and TRBJ2-1, with 7 bases fitting TRBD2. Trimming cost V 1 base and J 4 bases; bases outside gene matches: 5. This CDR3 spans 15 amino acids. Looked up from germline, CDR1 is SGHNT and CDR2 is YYREEE (reference sequence). The CDR3 region has the DNA TGTGCCAGCAGCTTGAGTAGCGGGTCTTACAATGAGCAGTTCTTC. It encodes CASSLSSGSYNEQFF.

The chain has TRBV9 and TRBJ2-2; D is possibly TRBD2 (6 bases). The CDR3 is 16 amino acids. Trimming removed 1 base from V and 0 bases from J, with 10 bases in between. CDR1 and CDR2 from the germline V gene are SGDLS and YYNGEE. The CDR3 DNA is TGTGCCAGCAGCGTACGGGGGACTTCGAACACCGGGGAGCTGTTTTTT. Translation gives CASSVRGTSNTGELFF.

This clone has a handful of counts. The chain combines TRBV5-5 with TRBJ1-2; the D gene is possibly TRBD1 (6 bases). Germline V gene lookup returns CDR1 SGHKS and CDR2 YYEKEE (reference sequence). The CDR3 contains 14 residues. With 3 bases removed from V and 2 bases from J, the gap between germline ends came to 11 bases. The CDR3 bases are TGTGCCAGCAGCTCCGGACAGCCAAACTATGGCTACACCTTC. This sequence encodes CASSSGQPNYGYTF.

The J gene is TRBJ1-2, the V gene TRBV15, with D perhaps TRBD1 (5 bases). The CDR3 runs 15 residues. Germline assignment: CDR1 LNHNV and CDR2 YYDKDF (reference sequence). The ends were cut back, 1 base at V and 6 bases at J, with 15 bases in the middle. The CDR3 DNA is TGTGCCACCAGCAGAGGTGAGGCAGGGAGGAATGGCTACACCTTC. It encodes CATSRGEAGRNGYTF.

The chain carries TRBV13 and TRBJ1-2, with a possible D match to TRBD1 (5 bases). Germline assignment: CDR1 PRHDT and CDR2 FYEKMQ (reference sequence). V was pared by 7 bases and J by 2 bases, with 17 bases between. This CDR3 has 15 amino acids. For the CDR3, the DNA is TGTGCCAGCACCAGAATCGTGACAGCCAACTATGGCTACACCTTC. It codes for CASTRIVTANYGYTF.

J is TRBJ1-2 and V is TRBV27; TRBD1 is a possible D gene (6 bases). Deletions cut 5 bases from V and 7 bases from J, with 20 bases between. CDR3 length: 15 amino acids. Germline-derived CDR1 and CDR2 are MNHEY and SMNVEV (reference sequence). The CDR3 loop is CASSEQGRIQAGYTF. The CDR3 nucleotides read TGTGCCAGCAGTGAACAGGGACGGATCCAGGCTGGCTACACCTTC.

V is TRBV2 and J is TRBJ1-5; perhaps TRBD1 as D (5 bases). Germline V gives CDR1 SNHLY, CDR2 FYNNEI. This CDR3 region has 13 residues. The V end was cut by 9 bases, the J end by 7 bases, with 16 bases between. CDR3 in DNA: TGTGCCAGTCGTCAGGGCCCTTTGCAGCCCCAGCATTTT. Protein: CASRQGPLQPQHF.